This T cell receptor (beta chain) was sequenced for a study of T cells after posttransplantation cyclophosphamide. Method: immunoSEQ multiplex PCR; TCRdb's copy keeps in-frame clones and lacks some. The table includes approximately 40,000 clones, more than 70% detected once. With respect to this clone: What it binds is unknown.

The CDR3 runs to 14 residues. From germline, CDR1 is SGHTA and CDR2 FQGNSA. Cyclophosphamide on days +3 and +4 followed busulfan-fludarabine conditioning and a marrow graft. General study findings and limits: Donor CD8+ memory clones often dominated recipient blood repertoires at later times. Recipient CMV seropositivity and CMV reactivation strongly tracked TRB clonality. Tissue-infiltrating T cells from skin or gut overlapped little with blood T cells.

This TCR came from a female patient in her thirties or forties who received an allogeneic stem cell transplant from a related donor, was CMV-positive, and had no GVHD. Some T cells may trace back to the graft donor. The source material was CD4+ T cells sorted from blood, sampled 1903 days after a stem cell transplant with posttransplant cyclophosphamide. J is TRBJ2-5 and V is TRBV7-2; 10 bases line up with TRBD2. The DNA end is a closer match to TRBJ2-7, so the J assignment may be wrong. The CDR3 sequence: CASTWTSGNYEQYF. CDR3 coding DNA: TGTGCCAGCACCTGGACTAGCGGAAACTACGAGCAGTACTTC.